Each of the 15 T cell receptor beta chains below was sequenced from the same sample in a study of blood T cell repertoires in COVID-19. Clones were sequenced by immunoSEQ multiplex PCR, and TCRdb holds only the in-frame ones, with some missing. The sample contains about 160,000 clones, 76% of which appear only once. Sequencing was performed on peripheral blood. All receptors come from a woman of 80 years or more with acute or convalescent COVID-19.

The gene calls are TRBV6-5 and TRBJ1-1; D is unresolved. The length of the CDR3 is 14 residues. V was shortened by 5 bases and J by 3 bases, with 13 bases between the two germline ends. Germline V gives CDR1 MNHEY, CDR2 SVGAGI. The CDR3: CASSTGSSDTEAFF. In DNA, the CDR3 is TGTGCCAGCAGTACCGGGAGCTCAGACACTGAAGCTTTCTTT.

The J gene is TRBJ1-3, the V gene TRBV6-5; no reliable D call. The CDR3 covers 14 residues. Germline values: CDR1 MNHEY, CDR2 SVGAGI. V was cut by 6 bases and J by 4 bases, with 13 bases left in between. The chain's CDR3 is CASSGREKGNTIYF. The DNA of the CDR3 is TGTGCCAGCAGCGGACGGGAAAAGGGAAACACCATATATTTT.

In its sample, this clone was seen a few times. This chain links TRBV19 with TRBJ1-5; TRBD1 matches at 8 bases. Trimming took 3 bases from V and 3 from J; bases not matched to a gene: 4. CDR1 and CDR2 (germline): LNHDA, SQIVND (reference sequence). The CDR3 covers 15 residues. The CDR3 here is CASSIDRGTNQPQHF. The CDR3 bases are TGTGCCAGTAGTATCGACAGGGGCACCAATCAGCCCCAGCATTTT.

The chain combines TRBV5-1 with TRBJ2-1; maybe TRBD1 (5 bases). CDR1 is SGHRS, CDR2 YFSETQ, per germline. This CDR3 has 16 residues. V lost 0 bases to trimming and J lost 7 bases, with 17 bases between them. The CDR3: CASSLVPQGQPNEQFF. The CDR3 DNA is TGCGCCAGCAGCTTGGTACCCCAGGGCCAACCTAATGAGCAGTTCTTC.

The genes are TRBV11-1 and TRBJ2-1, with 10 bases fitting TRBD1. Germline V gives CDR1 SGHAT, CDR2 FQDESV (reference sequence). V lost 5 bases, J lost 7 bases, and 5 bases stayed unmatched. The CDR3 extends over 14 amino acids. In nucleotides, the CDR3 is TGTGCCAGCAGCCAACCGGGACAGGGGAATGAGCAGTTCTTC. Its protein is CASSQPGQGNEQFF.

The chain carries TRBV7-6 and TRBJ1-1, with D maybe TRBD1 (5 bases). Trimming cost V 1 base and J 4 bases, with 19 bases left between them. CDR1 is SGHVS, CDR2 FNYEAQ, per germline. This CDR3 has 17 amino acids. The CDR3 protein is CASSLVQTSAGGTEAFF. DNA of the CDR3: TGTGCCAGCAGCTTAGTTCAAACCTCCGCGGGGGGCACTGAAGCTTTCTTT.

The chain couples TRBV19 to TRBJ2-5, with D maybe TRBD2 (5 bases). V lost 8 bases and J lost 1, with 11 bases in between. CDR3 length equals 13 residues. Germline V CDR1 and CDR2: LNHDA, SQIVND (reference sequence). The CDR3 here is CASSLGLQETQYF. CDR3 nucleotide sequence: TGTGCCAGTTCACTAGGACTCCAAGAGACCCAGTACTTC.

The chain couples TRBV19 to TRBJ1-1; D uncertain. Germline V gene sequence: CDR1 LNHDA, CDR2 SQIVND (reference sequence). V lost 3 bases and J 4 bases, leaving 9 bases between the germline ends. The CDR3 contains 13 residues. The CDR3 reads CASSIQRGTEAFF. As DNA, the CDR3 is TGTGCCAGTAGTATTCAACGGGGCACTGAAGCTTTCTTT.

This chain uses TRBV9 with TRBJ1-5; 11 positions match TRBD1. The CDR3 totals 15 residues. In germline, CDR1 is SGDLS, CDR2 YYNGEE. Trimming cost V 4 bases and J 7 bases; bases outside gene matches: 7. CDR3 protein: CASSRTGGSGQPQHF. For the CDR3, the DNA is TGTGCCAGCAGCAGGACAGGGGGCTCAGGGCAGCCCCAGCATTTT. The full variable domain, its missing parts supplied by reference TRBV9 and TRBJ1-5, is DSGVTQTPKHLITATGQRVTLRCSPRSGDLSVYWYQQSLDQGLQFLIQYYNGEERAKGNILERFSAQQFPDLHSELNLSSLELGDSALYFCASSRTGGSGQPQHFGDGTRLSIL.

This chain connects TRBV29-1 to TRBJ2-1; TRBD2 aligns across 10 bases. This CDR3 spans 14 amino acids. The V gene's germline CDR1 is SQVTM and CDR2 ANQGSEA. J lost 6 bases, V lost 3 bases, and 5 bases had no gene match. CDR3 DNA: TGCAGCGTTGATCGAGCGGGAGGGCCCAATGAGCAGTTCTTC. This translates into CSVDRAGGPNEQFF.

The chain is built from TRBV7-2 and TRBJ2-5, with TRBD2 identical over 8 bases. CDR3 length equals 16 residues. Germline V gene sequence: CDR1 SGHTA, CDR2 FQGNSA. V lost 5 bases and J lost 5; bases outside the gene matches: 13. The CDR3 is CASSNPSGGAQETQYF. DNA of the CDR3: TGTGCCAGCAGCAACCCCTCCGGGGGGGCGCAGGAGACCCAGTACTTC.

The rearrangement links TRBV5-1 to TRBJ2-1; the D gene is possibly TRBD2 (6 bases). This CDR3 has 17 amino acids. The V gene's germline CDR1 is SGHRS and CDR2 YFSETQ. V lost 3 bases and J 0 bases, leaving 16 bases between the germline ends. In DNA, the CDR3 is TGCGCCAGCAGCTCCCGAGGACGGGGGTCCTCCTACAATGAGCAGTTCTTC. Protein product: CASSSRGRGSSYNEQFF.

This clone was counted once. The gene calls are TRBV3-1 (or the pseudogene TRBV3-2) and TRBJ2-5; D is possibly TRBD1 (6 bases). The CDR3 is 13 amino acids. Germline values: CDR1 LGHDT, CDR2 YNNKEL (reference sequence). V shed 2 bases and J shed 5 bases, with 9 bases lying between them. The CDR3 here is CASSQTGPETQYF. The CDR3 nucleotides are TGTGCCAGCAGCCAAACAGGGCCGGAGACCCAGTACTTC.

This clone came up once. The V and J genes are TRBV7-3 and TRBJ2-6; 7 bases fit TRBD1. The ends lost 4 bases at V and 1 base at J; junction bases unmatched: 1. Germline V gene sequence: CDR1 SGHTA, CDR2 FQGTGA. This CDR3 has 15 amino acids. The CDR3 region has the DNA TGTGCCAGCAGCTCGACAGGGTCTGGGGCCAACGTCCTGACTTTC. Its protein is CASSSTGSGANVLTF. The full variable domain, with the rest looked up from reference TRBV7-3 and TRBJ2-6, is GAGVSQTPSNKVTEKGKYVELRCDPISGHTALYWYRQSLGQGPEFLIYFQGTGAADDSGLPNDRFFAVRPEGSVSTLKIQRTERGDSAVYLCASSSTGSGANVLTFGAGSRLTVL.

The CDR3 DNA is TGTGCCATCAATCCGGACAGGGGCGATATCCCTGAAGCTTTCTTT. Protein sequence: CAINPDRGDIPEAFF. The genes are TRBV10-3 and TRBJ1-1; 9 bases map to TRBD1. Trimming cost V 7 bases and J 6 bases; bases outside gene matches: 12. The CDR3 runs 15 residues. CDR1 is ENHRY and CDR2 is SYGVKD in the germline V gene.